The 19 T cell receptor beta chains reported below all come from one sample, sequenced in a study of circulating and synovial CD4+ cells in juvenile arthritis. Produced via immunoSEQ multiplex PCR; TCRdb's table is partial and in-frame only. The profile shows more than 30,000 clones, 90% to 95% of them singletons. Sample: CD4+ T cells from blood. The receptors were gathered from a human donor with juvenile idiopathic arthritis.

This clone was seen only once. This chain uses TRBV6-5 with TRBJ1-1; D might be TRBD1 (5 bases). Germline CDR1 reads MNHEY; CDR2 reads SVGAGI. V was pared by 5 bases and J by 4 bases, with 8 bases between. This CDR3 is 12 amino acids long. Written as DNA, the CDR3 is TGTGCCAGCAGTACAGGTGGCACTGAAGCTTTCTTT. Residues: CASSTGGTEAFF.

The V call is TRBV18, the J call TRBJ2-5, with 8 bases identical to TRBD1. The J call may be wrong; the DNA end is better matched by TRBJ2-7. The CDR3 has 14 residues. Germline CDR1 KGHSH, CDR2 LQKENI. The CDR3 nucleotides are TGTGCCAGCTGCCCCACAGGGACAGGCGGCGAGCAGTACTTC. Residues: CASCPTGTGGEQYF.

The chain couples TRBV5-4 to TRBJ2-7; 7 positions match TRBD1. With V trimmed by 4 bases and J by 3 bases, 7 bases remained unmatched. The CDR3 runs to 14 residues. Germline loops: CDR1 SGHNT, CDR2 YYREEE (reference sequence). Here the CDR3 reads CASSPRDRLYEQYF. As DNA, the CDR3 is TGTGCCAGCAGCCCCCGGGACAGACTCTACGAGCAGTACTTC.

The DNA of the CDR3 is TGTGCCAGCAGCTTAGATCTGAACCAGGCTAACTATGGCTACACCTTC. Protein product: CASSLDLNQANYGYTF. The V and J genes are TRBV7-2 and TRBJ1-2; D is undetermined. Trimming took 1 base from V and 0 from J, leaving 12 bases between them. This CDR3 region has 16 residues. Germline-derived CDR1 and CDR2 are SGHTA and FQGNSA.

The chain is built from TRBV6-5 and TRBJ2-4; D not certain. CDR3 size: 12 residues. Per germline, CDR1 MNHEY and CDR2 SVGAGI. Trimming shortened V by 10 bases and J by 1 base, and 8 bases separated the two germline ends. CDR3 nucleotide sequence: TGTGCCACTAAGGAGGCCAAAAACATTCAGTACTTC. Encoded protein: CATKEAKNIQYF.

This sequence joins TRBV6-1 and TRBJ2-5, with D possibly matching TRBD2 (6 bases). Germline CDR1 is MNHNS and CDR2 is SASEGT. The V end lost 4 bases, the J end lost 5 bases, and 14 bases lay between the germline ends. The CDR3 has 14 residues. CDR3 sequence (DNA): TGTGCCAGCAGTGGGCAGGGAGGCGGTGAGACCCAGTACTTC. Protein product: CASSGQGGGETQYF.

Only one count was recorded for this clone. V usage is TRBV19 and J usage is TRBJ2-7; 9 bases align to TRBD1. After removal of 6 bases from V and 3 bases from J, the junction contained 0 bases not matched to a gene. The CDR3 is 12 residues long. CDR1 LNHDA and CDR2 SQIVND come from the germline V gene (reference sequence). The CDR3 loop is CASRGQGYEQYF. DNA for the CDR3: TGTGCCAGTAGGGGACAGGGCTACGAGCAGTACTTC.

This chain uses TRBV28 with TRBJ2-3; 11 nucleotides match TRBD2. After removal of 5 bases from V and 1 base from J, the junction contained 2 bases not matched to a gene. Germline CDR1 and CDR2: MDHEN and SYDVKM. CDR3 length: 15 amino acids. CDR3 coding DNA: TGTGCCAGCAGTAGACTAGCGGGGCGCACAGATACGCAGTATTTT. This translates into CASSRLAGRTDTQYF. The full variable domain, in which reference TRBV28 and TRBJ2-3 provide the parts outside the CDR3, is DVKVTQSSRYLVKRTGEKVFLECVQDMDHENMFWYRQDPGLGLRLIYFSYDVKMKEKGDIPEGYSVSREKKERFSLILESASTNQTSMYLCASSRLAGRTDTQYFGPGTRLTVL.

The genes are TRBV10-3 and TRBJ1-2, with D possibly TRBD1 on 5 matching bases. V shed 1 base and J shed 13 bases, with 16 bases lying between them. The CDR3 is 13 amino acids. Germline V gene lookup returns CDR1 ENHRY and CDR2 SYGVKD. CDR3 coding DNA: TGTGCCATCAGTGAGTACGAACAGGCCGCCGCCACCTTC. Protein sequence: CAISEYEQAAATF.

The chain joins TRBV7-2 to TRBJ2-3; D is perhaps TRBD2 (5 bases). V was clipped by 4 bases and J by 8 bases, with 10 bases between them. In germline, CDR1 is SGHTA, CDR2 FQGNSA. The CDR3 runs to 12 residues. As DNA, the CDR3 is TGTGCCAGCAGCTCGAGCGGCCTTACGCAGTATTTT. Amino acids: CASSSSGLTQYF.

The J gene is TRBJ1-2, the V gene TRBV7-6; D call uncertain. CDR3 length: 13 amino acids. CDR1 is SGHVS and CDR2 is FNYEAQ in the germline V gene. V lost 1 base and J 8 bases, leaving 11 bases between the germline ends. The CDR3 here is CASSLESGSGYTF. The CDR3 DNA reads TGTGCCAGCAGCTTAGAGTCCGGGAGCGGCTACACCTTC.

The V call is TRBV6-6, the J call TRBJ1-2, with 7 bases aligning to TRBD1. V was pared by 6 bases and J by 4 bases, with 8 bases of the junction left unmatched. Germline CDR1 and CDR2: MNHNY and SVGAGI (reference sequence). The CDR3 is 14 amino acids. CDR3 region: CASRDRDSIYGYTF. DNA for the CDR3: TGTGCCAGCAGAGACCGGGACAGTATCTATGGCTACACCTTC.

This clone was seen only a few times. The chain uses TRBV5-1 and TRBJ1-3; the match to TRBD1 covers 8 bases. The V and J ends lost 3 bases and 0 bases, in that order; junction bases with no gene match: 5. Germline loops: CDR1 SGHRS, CDR2 YFSETQ. The CDR3 extends over 16 amino acids. CDR3 protein: CASSSGQGSSGNTIYF. CDR3 sequence (DNA): TGCGCCAGCAGCTCCGGACAGGGAAGCTCTGGAAACACCATATATTTT. Full variable domain (outside the CDR3, taken from reference TRBV5-1 and TRBJ1-3): KAGVTQTPRYLIKTRGQQVTLSCSPISGHRSVSWYQQTPGQGLQFLFEYFSETQRNKGNFPGRFSGRQFSNSRSEMNVSTLELGDSALYLCASSSGQGSSGNTIYFGEGSWLTVV.

This sequence joins TRBV27 and TRBJ1-1, with D perhaps TRBD1 (5 bases). CDR3 length: 15 amino acids. V was clipped by 3 bases and J by 0 bases, with 11 bases between them. Germline V gives CDR1 MNHEY, CDR2 SMNVEV (reference sequence). The CDR3 nucleotides read TGTGCCAGCAGTTTTGGGGCAGGGATGAACACTGAAGCTTTCTTT. Translating gives CASSFGAGMNTEAFF.

The table lists this clone with a few counts. J is TRBJ1-4 and V is TRBV14; 9 bases map to TRBD1. After removal of 1 base from V and 7 bases from J, the junction contained 7 bases not matched to a gene. This CDR3 spans 16 amino acids. CDR1 is SGHDN, CDR2 FVKESK, per germline. The CDR3 DNA reads as TGTGCCAGCAGCCAAGTTTACAGGGGGCCGGGTGAAAAACTGTTTTTT. Translating it yields CASSQVYRGPGEKLFF.

J is TRBJ2-3 and V is TRBV20-1; D is unresolved. Germline CDR1 DFQATT, CDR2 SNEGSKA (reference sequence). This CDR3 has 11 residues. Between the trimmed V and J ends, which lost 3 bases and 4 bases, there was a span of 5 bases. The CDR3 DNA reads TGCAGTGCTAGGGCGGCAGATACGCAGTATTTT. Translating gives CSARAADTQYF.

The chain has TRBV28 and TRBJ2-3, with D possibly TRBD1 on 5 matching bases. The CDR3 totals 14 residues. V lost 1 base, J lost 1 base, and 6 bases lay in between. Germline V gene lookup returns CDR1 MDHEN and CDR2 SYDVKM. Written as DNA, the CDR3 is TGTGCCAGCAGTTTATTAGGGGGCACAGATACGCAGTATTTT. Protein: CASSLLGGTDTQYF. The whole variable domain, filled in from reference TRBV28 and TRBJ2-3, reads DVKVTQSSRYLVKRTGEKVFLECVQDMDHENMFWYRQDPGLGLRLIYFSYDVKMKEKGDIPEGYSVSREKKERFSLILESASTNQTSMYLCASSLLGGTDTQYFGPGTRLTVL.

The chain carries TRBV5-4 and TRBJ1-1; 8 nucleotides align to TRBD1. CDR1 is SGHNT and CDR2 is YYREEE in the germline V gene (reference sequence). The CDR3 has 14 amino acids. Trimming at V came to 2 bases and at J to 1 base, leaving 1 base not matched to a gene. In nucleotides, the CDR3 is TGTGCCAGCAGCTTCGGACAGGGGAACACTGAAGCTTTCTTT. It yields the protein CASSFGQGNTEAFF.

CDR3 bases: TGTGCCAGCAGCTTGCGACAGGGAGGAGAGACCCAGTACTTC. Its translation: CASSLRQGGETQYF. V gene TRBV7-9 combines with J gene TRBJ2-5; maybe TRBD1 (7 bases). This CDR3 has 14 residues. CDR1 SEHNR and CDR2 FQNEAQ come from the germline V gene (reference sequence). The ends were cut back, 3 bases at V and 4 bases at J, with 12 bases in the middle. The complete variable domain, with remaining parts taken from reference TRBV7-9 and TRBJ2-5, reads DTGVSQNPRHKITKRGQNVTFRCDPISEHNRLYWYRQTLGQGPEFLTYFQNEAQLEKSRLLSDRFSAERPKGSFSTLEIQRTEQGDSAMYLCASSLRQGGETQYFGPGTRLLVL.